The rows below give T cell receptor beta chains drawn from one sample of a study of CD8 T cells in Susac syndrome. TCRdb ran MiXCR on the immunoSEQ multiplex PCR reads and lists one entry per CDR3 protein. The sample has 80,000 to 90,000 distinct CDR3 sequences; around 93% are singletons. Material: CD8+ T cells from PBMCs. The receptor set was obtained from a human donor in good health. The conserved cysteine and the conserved F or W are not part of the CDR3 here.

length	J	V	CDR3
10	TRBJ2-1	TRBV29-1	SGSGGDDEQF
8	TRBJ1-1	TRBV29-1	SVATSEAF
14	TRBJ2-2	TRBV29-1	SVVTGGGKVTGELF
13	TRBJ2-5	TRBV24-1	ATTWASGGPETQY
12	TRBJ2-7	TRBV13	ASSSSPFSYEQY
13	TRBJ2-2	TRBV2	ASSEAVAGSGELF
11	TRBJ2-3	TRBV4-1	ASSWERADTQY
12	TRBJ1-1	TRBV7-8	ASSFRDRVAEAF
14	TRBJ2-3	TRBV5-1	ASSLYRDRGTDTQY
14	TRBJ2-2	TRBV6-2/TRBV6-3	ASSTLLALNTGELF
12	TRBJ2-5	TRBV2	ASSGLAGEETQY
14	TRBJ1-1	TRBV5-6	ASSFSAQGGSTEAF
11	TRBJ2-2	TRBV9	ASSVSGGGELF
11	TRBJ2-7	TRBV29-1	SVAGTLSYEQY
13	TRBJ1-5	TRBV5-1	ASSLRGVSNQPQH
10	TRBJ2-5	TRBV7-8	ASSLGEETQY
11	TRBJ2-1	TRBV12-3/TRBV12-4	ASRLAGGNEQF
13	TRBJ2-2	TRBV3-1	ASTEGQRFTGELF
12	TRBJ2-7	TRBV13	ASTSGTGVHEQY
11	TRBJ2-7	TRBV13	ASSIGEVREQY
13	TRBJ1-2	TRBV9	ASSVSLDRVDGYT
13	TRBJ2-7	TRBV13	ASSPTGGLGYEQY
11	TRBJ2-2	TRBV20-1	SAESGGYGELF
14	TRBJ1-1	TRBV13	ASSFGTGASNTEAF
12	TRBJ1-2	TRBV3-1	ASSPLNQGVGYT
14	TRBJ1-5	TRBV28	ASSLRGREVNQPQH
12	TRBJ2-1	TRBV29-1	SVEGRGSYNEQF
15	TRBJ2-3	TRBV20-1	SARDIASGGASDTQY
10	TRBJ1-2	TRBV20-1	SANREDYGYT